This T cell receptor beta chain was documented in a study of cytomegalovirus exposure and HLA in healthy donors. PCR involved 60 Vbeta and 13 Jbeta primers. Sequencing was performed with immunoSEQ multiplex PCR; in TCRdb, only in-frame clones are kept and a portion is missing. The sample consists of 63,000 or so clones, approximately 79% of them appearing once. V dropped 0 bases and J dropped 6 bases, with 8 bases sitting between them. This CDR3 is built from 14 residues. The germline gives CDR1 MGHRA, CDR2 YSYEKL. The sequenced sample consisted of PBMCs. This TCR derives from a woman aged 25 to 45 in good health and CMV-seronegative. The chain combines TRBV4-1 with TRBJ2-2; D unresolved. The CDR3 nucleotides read TGCGCCAGCAGCCAAGATGTGGGCCCCGGGGAGCTGTTTTTT. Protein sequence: CASSQDVGPGELFF.